The 19 T cell receptor beta chains presented below share a single source sample, sequenced in a study of T cell responses to AZD1222 COVID-19 vaccine. Produced via immunoSEQ multiplex PCR; TCRdb's table is partial and in-frame only. The top ten clones hold around 30% of a sample with some 120,000 clones, roughly nine tenths of them seen once. The starting material was peripheral blood, obtained on day 0 of AZD1222 vaccination. The receptors were sampled from an adult in good health.

The V and J genes are TRBV9 and TRBJ1-1; D is perhaps TRBD1 (5 bases). Trimming removed 3 bases at V and 5 bases at J, with 14 bases between. CDR1 SGDLS and CDR2 YYNGEE come from the germline V gene. The CDR3 is made up of 14 amino acids. In DNA form, the CDR3 reads TGTGCCAGCAGCGGGTCAGGGCGTCCAACTGAAGCTTTCTTT. This translates into CASSGSGRPTEAFF.

This chain links TRBV29-1 with TRBJ2-1; D not certain. The CDR3 covers 13 residues. Germline CDR1 SQVTM, CDR2 ANQGSEA. V shed 3 bases and J shed 6 bases, with 12 bases lying between them. The CDR3 sequence: CSVEVTKGNEQFF. Here the CDR3 DNA reads TGCAGCGTTGAGGTGACGAAGGGCAATGAGCAGTTCTTC.

The rearrangement links TRBV7-3 to TRBJ2-3; TRBD2 agrees at 11 bases. CDR3 length: 16 residues. Per germline, CDR1 SGHTA and CDR2 FQGTGA. V trimming: 3 bases; J trimming: 4 bases; junction bases outside the gene matches: 6. The CDR3 loop reads CASSFQHSGGADTQYF. The CDR3 region has the DNA TGTGCCAGCAGCTTCCAACATAGCGGGGGGGCAGATACGCAGTATTTT.

This clone was recorded once. The chain combines TRBV9 with TRBJ1-2, with D possibly TRBD1 on 5 matching bases. Germline assignment: CDR1 SGDLS and CDR2 YYNGEE. With 4 bases removed from V and 8 bases from J, the gap between germline ends came to 18 bases. The CDR3 sequence is 14 residues long. CDR3 bases: TGTGCCAGCAGCCCCACAGGTGGCTTTGGGGGCTACACCTTC. Its protein is CASSPTGGFGGYTF.

V is TRBV4-2 and J is TRBJ2-2, with D perhaps matching TRBD1 (7 bases). With 3 bases removed from V and 6 bases from J, the gap between germline ends came to 17 bases. The germline V gene encodes CDR1 LGHNA and CDR2 YNFKEQ. This CDR3 is built from 16 residues. The CDR3 nucleotides are TGTGCCAGCAGCCAGGCCAGGGGGGTTATGGCCGGGGAGCTGTTTTTT. Translating it yields CASSQARGVMAGELFF.

V and J are TRBV7-8 and TRBJ1-5; unclear D gene. The length of the CDR3 is 15 residues. Trimming cost V 5 bases and J 3 bases, with 14 bases left between them. Germline V gene sequence: CDR1 SGHVS, CDR2 FQNEAQ. CDR3 DNA sequence: TGTGCCAGCAGCGCCAGGAGGGAGGTCAATCAGCCCCAGCATTTT. Amino acid sequence: CASSARREVNQPQHF.

The chain joins TRBV9 to TRBJ1-1; perhaps TRBD1 as D (6 bases). From germline, CDR1 is SGDLS and CDR2 YYNGEE. V lost 4 bases to trimming and J lost 3 bases, with 16 bases between them. The CDR3 extends over 15 amino acids. Written as DNA, the CDR3 is TGTGCCAGCAGCACCCAAGCAGGGGTGGACACTGAAGCTTTCTTT. Its protein is CASSTQAGVDTEAFF. Supplemented by reference TRBV9 and TRBJ1-1, the full variable domain reads DSGVTQTPKHLITATGQRVTLRCSPRSGDLSVYWYQQSLDQGLQFLIQYYNGEERAKGNILERFSAQQFPDLHSELNLSSLELGDSALYFCASSTQAGVDTEAFFGQGTRLTVV.

The V call is TRBV10-3, the J call TRBJ2-7; the D is unclear. This CDR3 spans 17 amino acids. With 0 bases removed from V and 0 bases from J, the gap between germline ends came to 15 bases. Germline V gives CDR1 ENHRY, CDR2 SYGVKD. The CDR3 nucleotides read TGTGCCATCAGTGAGTCGGGAAAAACGGACCTCTCCTACGAGCAGTACTTC. It encodes CAISESGKTDLSYEQYF.

The chain is built from TRBV18 and TRBJ1-6, with 9 nucleotides matching TRBD1. The CDR3 contains 16 residues. Germline trimming cut 4 bases from V and 8 bases from J; bases unmatched to any gene: 9. Germline loops: CDR1 KGHSH, CDR2 LQKENI. The CDR3 here is CASSRMGQGWDSPLHF. CDR3 bases: TGTGCCAGCTCACGAATGGGACAGGGATGGGATTCACCCCTCCACTTT.

This chain connects TRBV9 to TRBJ2-4; 8 bases align to TRBD2. The CDR3 contains 15 residues. The germline CDR1 and CDR2 sequences are SGDLS and YYNGEE. The V segment lost 4 bases and the J segment 7 bases; nucleotides outside the gene matches: 10. The CDR3 bases are TGTGCCAGCAGCCCAGAGGGCGGGAGGTTCAACATTCAGTACTTC. Residues: CASSPEGGRFNIQYF.

CDR3 bases: TGCGCCAGCAGGTCGCCTGGAAACACCATATATTTT. As protein: CASRSPGNTIYF. This chain connects TRBV5-1 to TRBJ1-3; D remains ambiguous. This CDR3 has 12 amino acids. Per the germline V gene, CDR1 is SGHRS and CDR2 is YFSETQ. The germline V and J ends were trimmed by 5 bases and 2 bases, with 5 bases remaining between them.

The rearrangement links TRBV7-2 to TRBJ2-1; the match to TRBD2 covers 8 bases. CDR3 length: 17 residues. The J segment lost 0 bases and the V segment lost 1 base, leaving 5 bases of the junction unmatched. Germline V gives CDR1 SGHTA, CDR2 FQGNSA. The CDR3 loop is CASSLDLAGGSYNEQFF. For the CDR3, the DNA is TGTGCCAGCAGCTTAGATTTGGCGGGGGGCTCCTACAATGAGCAGTTCTTC.

The chain joins TRBV5-6 to TRBJ2-5; TRBD2 matches at 12 bases. Germline CDR1 is SGHDT and CDR2 is YYEEEE. Germline trimming cut 2 bases from V and 5 bases from J; bases unmatched to any gene: 4. CDR3 length equals 15 residues. The DNA of the CDR3 is TGTGCCAGCAGCTTAAGACTAGCGGGAGCTGAGACCCAGTACTTC. Translation gives CASSLRLAGAETQYF.

The chain uses TRBV7-9 and TRBJ1-1; D unclear. The germline V gene encodes CDR1 SEHNR and CDR2 FQNEAQ (reference sequence). V lost 6 bases, J lost 1 base, and 9 bases lay in between. This CDR3 contains 13 residues. The CDR3 region is CASRLNGNTEAFF. Written as DNA, the CDR3 is TGTGCCAGCAGACTAAACGGGAACACTGAAGCTTTCTTT.

This chain connects TRBV19 to TRBJ2-7; D tentatively fits TRBD1 or TRBD2 (5 bases each). Trimming stripped 2 bases from V and 7 bases from J, with 12 bases between. The V gene's germline CDR1 is LNHDA and CDR2 SQIVND (reference sequence). The CDR3 covers 13 residues. CDR3 bases: TGTGCCAGTAGTATAAGTGGGACGCAAGAGCAGTACTTC. As protein: CASSISGTQEQYF.

This clone was detected a few times. The genes are TRBV5-5 and TRBJ2-3; tentative D call: TRBD1 (5 bases). Germline loops: CDR1 SGHKS, CDR2 YYEKEE (reference sequence). The CDR3 loop spans 13 amino acids. V gave up 5 bases and J gave up 5 bases, with 12 bases separating them. CDR3 nucleotides: TGTGCCAGCAGGGTGGGGCTGGGAGATACGCAGTATTTT. Translated, it gives CASRVGLGDTQYF. Using reference TRBV5-5 and TRBJ2-3 for the parts outside the CDR3, the full variable domain is DAGVTQSPTHLIKTRGQQVTLRCSPISGHKSVSWYQQVLGQGPQFIFQYYEKEERGRGNFPDRFSARQFPNYSSELNVNALLLGDSALYLCASRVGLGDTQYFGPGTRLTVL.

The chain links TRBV2 to TRBJ2-7; the D gene could be TRBD1 or TRBD2 (6 bases each). In germline, CDR1 is SNHLY, CDR2 FYNNEI. This CDR3 has 12 amino acids. V dropped 6 bases and J dropped 4 bases, with 10 bases sitting between them. Written as DNA, the CDR3 is TGTGCCAGCAGAGGGGGGTGGTACGAGCAGTACTTC. It yields the protein CASRGGWYEQYF.

The rearrangement links TRBV2 to TRBJ2-2; D is unresolved. CDR1 SNHLY and CDR2 FYNNEI come from the germline V gene. There are 13 residues in the CDR3. The chain's CDR3 is CAHTGSNTGELFF. In nucleotides, the CDR3 is TGTGCTCATACTGGGTCGAACACCGGGGAGCTGTTTTTT.

The CDR3 sequence is CASSLVGEATGELFF. The CDR3 DNA sequence: TGCGCCAGCAGCTTGGTGGGGGAAGCAACCGGGGAGCTGTTTTTT. The chain links TRBV5-1 to TRBJ2-2; D is perhaps TRBD1 or TRBD2 (5 bases each). The CDR3 runs to 15 residues. Germline assignment: CDR1 SGHRS and CDR2 YFSETQ. Trimming took off 0 bases at V and 5 bases at J, with 11 bases between the two ends. The whole variable domain, remainder taken from reference TRBV5-1 and TRBJ2-2, is KAGVTQTPRYLIKTRGQQVTLSCSPISGHRSVSWYQQTPGQGLQFLFEYFSETQRNKGNFPGRFSGRQFSNSRSEMNVSTLELGDSALYLCASSLVGEATGELFFGEGSRLTVL.